The clone carrying this TCR beta chain was seen at least ten times. Its antigen remains unidentified. This entry is derived from a study of T cells in Graves' hyperthyroidism and ophthalmopathy. General study points: Within blood appeared most thyroid clonotypes that had expanded above 0.001.

Ophthalmopathy patients all had a Clinical Activity Score of at least 3, a NOSPECS grade of at least 4 and disease under 3 months old. Regions amplified from RNA transcripts were the TCR beta CDR3 regions. The study used the HTBI primer set for a first-round RT-PCR of the TCR CDR3. TCRdb passed the multiplex PCR reads through MiXCR, listing each CDR3 protein once. The sample has 640,000 or so distinct CDR3 sequences; approximately 15% are singletons. The CDR3 consists of 16 residues. Between the trimmed V and J ends, which lost 0 bases and 2 bases, there was a span of 14 bases. Germline V gene sequence: CDR1 DFQATT, CDR2 SNEGSKA (reference sequence).

The J gene is TRBJ2-1, the V gene TRBV20-1; either TRBD1 or TRBD2 may supply D (5 bases each). The sample consisted of blood. The clonotype was recovered from a woman in her late teens or twenties with Graves' ophthalmopathy. The CDR3 DNA reads as TGCAGTGCTAGAGAACCCAGGGAGAGGCCCTACAATGAGCAGTTCTTC. It yields the protein CSAREPRERPYNEQFF.